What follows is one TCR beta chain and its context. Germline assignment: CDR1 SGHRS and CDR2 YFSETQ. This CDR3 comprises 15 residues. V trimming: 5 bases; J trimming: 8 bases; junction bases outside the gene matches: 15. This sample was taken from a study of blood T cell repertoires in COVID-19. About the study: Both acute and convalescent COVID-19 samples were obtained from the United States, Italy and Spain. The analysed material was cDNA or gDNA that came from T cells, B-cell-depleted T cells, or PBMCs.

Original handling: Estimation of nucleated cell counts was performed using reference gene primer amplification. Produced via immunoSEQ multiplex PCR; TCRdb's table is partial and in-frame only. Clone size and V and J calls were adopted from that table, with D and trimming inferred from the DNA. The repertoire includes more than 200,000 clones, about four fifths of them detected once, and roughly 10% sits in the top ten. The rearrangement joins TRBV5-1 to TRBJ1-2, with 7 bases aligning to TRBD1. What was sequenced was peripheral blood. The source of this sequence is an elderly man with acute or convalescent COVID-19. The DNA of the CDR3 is TGCGCCAGCAGTTACCCGGACAGGACGGAATTAGGCTACACCTTC. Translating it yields CASSYPDRTELGYTF.